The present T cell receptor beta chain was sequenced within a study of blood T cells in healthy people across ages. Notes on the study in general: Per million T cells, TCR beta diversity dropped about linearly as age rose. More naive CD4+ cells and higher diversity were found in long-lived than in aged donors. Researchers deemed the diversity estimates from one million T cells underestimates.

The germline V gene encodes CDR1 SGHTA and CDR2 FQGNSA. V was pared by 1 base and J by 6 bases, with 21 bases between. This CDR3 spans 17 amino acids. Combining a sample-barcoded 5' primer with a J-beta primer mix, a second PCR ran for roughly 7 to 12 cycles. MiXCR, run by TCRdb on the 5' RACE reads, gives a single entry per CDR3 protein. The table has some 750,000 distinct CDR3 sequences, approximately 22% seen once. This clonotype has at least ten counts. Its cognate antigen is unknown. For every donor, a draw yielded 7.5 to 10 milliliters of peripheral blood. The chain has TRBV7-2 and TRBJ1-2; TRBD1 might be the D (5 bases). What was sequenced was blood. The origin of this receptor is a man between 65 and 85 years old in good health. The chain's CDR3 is CASSLVVSAGHRDGYTF. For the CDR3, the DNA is TGTGCCAGCAGCTTAGTTGTTTCGGCAGGGCACCGTGATGGCTACACCTTC.